The rows below give T cell receptor beta chains drawn from one sample of a study of blood T cell repertoires in COVID-19. Assay: immunoSEQ multiplex PCR; the TCRdb copy retains only in-frame clones and omits some. The sample yields around 60,000 clones, approximately 86% seen once. Sequenced: peripheral blood. These receptors all stem from a man in his forties with acute or convalescent COVID-19. Each CDR3 is given with its conserved first and last residue. D genes are given only for firm matches. Size tells how often a clone was seen (once, few, many) or the class of an expanded clone, and some rows leave it out.

V: TRBV24-1; D: TRBD2; size: .; length: 17; J: TRBJ2-5; DNA: TGTGCCACCAGTGACCCCAATGGACTAGCGGGGGAGGAGACCCAGTACTTC; CDR3: CATSDPNGLAGEETQYF
V: TRBV6-5; D: .; size: .; length: 12; J: TRBJ1-2; DNA: TGTGCCAGCACGACAGGCTCATATGGCTACACCTTC; CDR3: CASTTGSYGYTF
V: TRBV24-1; D: .; size: few; length: 15; J: TRBJ2-2; DNA: TGTGCCACCAGTGATTTCCCCACGAACACCGGGGAGCTGTTTTTT; CDR3: CATSDFPTNTGELFF
V: TRBV9; D: TRBD1; size: .; length: 15; J: TRBJ1-2; DNA: TGTGCCAGCAGCGCCGGGACAGGGGTTGGAAAAGGCTACACCTTC; CDR3: CASSAGTGVGKGYTF
V: TRBV15; D: TRBD2; size: .; length: 16; J: TRBJ2-5; DNA: TGTGCCACCAGCAGACGGACTAGCGGGTACCAAGAGACCCAGTACTTC; CDR3: CATSRRTSGYQETQYF
V: TRBV5-1; D: TRBD1; size: few; length: 14; J: TRBJ1-2; DNA: TGCGCCAGCAGCCTCTGGACAGGGGGTCATGGCTACACCTTC; CDR3: CASSLWTGGHGYTF
V: TRBV2; D: TRBD2; size: .; length: 16; J: TRBJ2-7; DNA: TGTGCCAGCAGTGAGGGCCTGGCTAGCGGTTACTACGAGCAGTACTTC; CDR3: CASSEGLASGYYEQYF
V: TRBV2; D: .; size: .; length: 13; J: TRBJ1-1; DNA: TGTGCCAGCAGCGATCTGGGCTCTGGAAGAGCTTTCTTT; CDR3: CASSDLGSGRAFF
V: TRBV7-9; D: .; size: .; length: 15; J: TRBJ1-4; DNA: TGTGCCAGCAGCTTGGGCGACGTTCCGGGGGAATTTCTGTTTTTT; CDR3: CASSLGDVPGEFLFF
V: TRBV7-6; D: TRBD2; size: .; length: 16; J: TRBJ2-3; DNA: TGTGCCAGCAGCCTCGGTCTAGCGGAGCGCACAGATACGCAGTATTTT; CDR3: CASSLGLAERTDTQYF
V: TRBV2; D: TRBD1; size: .; length: 15; J: TRBJ1-2; DNA: TGTGCCAGCAGTGCAACACCACAGGGGATGTTTGGCTACACCTTC; CDR3: CASSATPQGMFGYTF
V: TRBV7-3; D: TRBD2; size: .; length: 14; J: TRBJ2-1; DNA: TGTGCCAGCAGCTTAGAGCGGGGGTCAGGGGAGCAGTTCTTC; CDR3: CASSLERGSGEQFF
V: TRBV30; D: .; size: .; length: 15; J: TRBJ1-1; DNA: TGTGCCTGGAGTGGGGAGGCCTCAACGGGCTGGGGAGCTTTCTTT; CDR3: CAWSGEASTGWGAFF
V: TRBV18; D: .; size: once; length: 15; J: TRBJ1-1; DNA: TGTGCCAGCTCACCCCAAGGAGTAACGAACACTGAAGCTTTCTTT; CDR3: CASSPQGVTNTEAFF
V: TRBV9; D: TRBD1; size: .; length: 14; J: TRBJ1-2; DNA: TGTGCCAGCAGCGCCGTCACAGGGGAACGGGGCTACACCTTC; CDR3: CASSAVTGERGYTF
V: TRBV15; D: .; size: .; length: 13; J: TRBJ2-1; DNA: TGTGCCACCAGCAGAGGCGGGGACAATGAGCAGTTCTTC; CDR3: CATSRGGDNEQFF